The clone carrying this TCR beta chain appeared a few times. The antigen is unknown. Newly diagnosed hyperthyroidism patients aged 18 to 65 years had disease lasting under 2 months. The PBMCs had their origin in 7.5 to 10 ml of fresh peripheral blood. These data come from a study of T cells in Graves' hyperthyroidism and ophthalmopathy. Study results and limitations: Most clonotypes expanded in the thyroid (above 0.001) were also present in blood.

Amplification of TCR beta CDR3 regions was performed using RNA transcripts as template. HTBI primers were employed in a first-round RT-PCR of the TCR CDR3. Via MiXCR, TCRdb re-called the multiplex PCR reads, giving one row per CDR3 protein. Of a few hundred thousand distinct CDR3 sequences in the sample, under 15% were seen once. CDR1 and CDR2 from the germline V gene are LGHNA and YNFKEQ. This CDR3 is built from 17 residues. The V and J ends lost 0 bases and 0 bases respectively, with 11 bases between them. The TCR originated in a woman in her 30s with Graves' hyperthyroidism. Sequenced input: blood. The chain recombines TRBV4-2 with TRBJ2-2; the D is unclear. This CDR3 reads CASSQEDWIANTGELFF. CDR3 nucleotide sequence: TGTGCCAGCAGCCAAGAGGATTGGATCGCGAACACCGGGGAGCTGTTTTTT.